The TCR beta chain under discussion was sequenced for a study of TIL therapy for anti-PD-1-resistant metastatic lung cancer. The libraries were made with immunoSEQ v3. Profiled with immunoSEQ multiplex PCR; TCRdb holds only in-frame clones, not every one. The data contain approximately 12,000 clones, roughly 50% of them seen just once; the ten biggest clones take up 7.4%. This clone was counted a few times. Time point specified: pre-treatment sample, taken before nivolumab and TIL therapy. Pleural nodules or supraclavicular lymph nodes made up most of the excised metastases sampled. Patients then received nivolumab; progressors got lymphodepletion, TIL and IL-2. This CDR3 is 14 amino acids long. Germline values: CDR1 MNHEY, CDR2 SVGAGI. The germline V and J ends were trimmed by 5 bases and 2 bases, with 9 bases remaining between them.

The chain is built from TRBV6-5 and TRBJ1-4; tentative D call: TRBD1 (6 bases). This specimen consisted of tumor tissue, obtained at baseline. The sequence was obtained from a person aged 30 to 80 with non-small cell lung cancer. The CDR3 here is CASSRQATNEKLFF. CDR3 in DNA: TGTGCCAGCAGTAGACAGGCTACTAATGAAAAACTGTTTTTT.